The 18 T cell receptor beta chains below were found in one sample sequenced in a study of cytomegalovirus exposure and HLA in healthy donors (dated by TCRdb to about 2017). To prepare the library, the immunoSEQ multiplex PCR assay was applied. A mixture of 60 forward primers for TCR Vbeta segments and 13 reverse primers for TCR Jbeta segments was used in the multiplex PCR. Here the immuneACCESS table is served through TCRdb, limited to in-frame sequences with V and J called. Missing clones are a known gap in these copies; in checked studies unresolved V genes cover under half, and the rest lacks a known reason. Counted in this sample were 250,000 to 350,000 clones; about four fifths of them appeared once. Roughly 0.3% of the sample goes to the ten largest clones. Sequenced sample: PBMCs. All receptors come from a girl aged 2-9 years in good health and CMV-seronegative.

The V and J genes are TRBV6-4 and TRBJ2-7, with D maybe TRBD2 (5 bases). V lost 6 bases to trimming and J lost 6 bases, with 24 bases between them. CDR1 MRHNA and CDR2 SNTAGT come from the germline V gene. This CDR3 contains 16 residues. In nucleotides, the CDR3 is TGTGCCAGCAGCGACCCCTTGGGAGCTGAGTGGTCCGAGCAGTACTTC. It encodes CASSDPLGAEWSEQYF.

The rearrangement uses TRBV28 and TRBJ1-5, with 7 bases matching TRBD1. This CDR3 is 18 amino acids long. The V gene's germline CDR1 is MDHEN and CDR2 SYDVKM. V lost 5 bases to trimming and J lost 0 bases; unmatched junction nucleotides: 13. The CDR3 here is CASSGRQGIGDSNQPQHF. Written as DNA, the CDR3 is TGTGCCAGCAGTGGGCGACAGGGTATTGGGGATAGCAATCAGCCCCAGCATTTT.

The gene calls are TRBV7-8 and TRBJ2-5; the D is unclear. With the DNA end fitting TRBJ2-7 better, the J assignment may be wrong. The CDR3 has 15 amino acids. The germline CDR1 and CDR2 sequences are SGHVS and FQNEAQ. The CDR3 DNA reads TGTGCCAGCGCCCCGAGCAGGTGGGTCAGGTACGAGCAGTACTTC. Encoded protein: CASAPSRWVRYEQYF.

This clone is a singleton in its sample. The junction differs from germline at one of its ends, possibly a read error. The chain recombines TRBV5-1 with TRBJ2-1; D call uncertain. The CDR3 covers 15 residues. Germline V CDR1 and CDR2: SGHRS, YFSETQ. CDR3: CASNLPSSSYNEQFF. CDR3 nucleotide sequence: TGCGCCAGCAACTTGCCATCTAGCTCCTACAATGAGCAGTTCTTC.

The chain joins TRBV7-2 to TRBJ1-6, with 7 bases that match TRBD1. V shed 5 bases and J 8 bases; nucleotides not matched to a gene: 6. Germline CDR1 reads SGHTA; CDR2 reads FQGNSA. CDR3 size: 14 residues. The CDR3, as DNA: TGTGCCAGCAGCCAGAGACAGGGTTATTCACCCCTCCACTTT. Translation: CASSQRQGYSPLHF.

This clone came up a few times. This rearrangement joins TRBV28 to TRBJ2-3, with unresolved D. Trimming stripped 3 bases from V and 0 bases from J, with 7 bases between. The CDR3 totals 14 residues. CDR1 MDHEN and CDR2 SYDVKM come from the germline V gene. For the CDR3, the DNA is TGTGCCAGCAGTTTTTTGGGCAGCACAGATACGCAGTATTTT. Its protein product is CASSFLGSTDTQYF.

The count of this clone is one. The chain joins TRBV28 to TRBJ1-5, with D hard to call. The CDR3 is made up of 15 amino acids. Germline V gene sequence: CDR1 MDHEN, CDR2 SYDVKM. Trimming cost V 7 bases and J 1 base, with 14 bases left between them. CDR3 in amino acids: CASTFLEGSNQPQHF. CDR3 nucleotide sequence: TGTGCCAGCACGTTCCTAGAGGGAAGCAATCAGCCCCAGCATTTT.

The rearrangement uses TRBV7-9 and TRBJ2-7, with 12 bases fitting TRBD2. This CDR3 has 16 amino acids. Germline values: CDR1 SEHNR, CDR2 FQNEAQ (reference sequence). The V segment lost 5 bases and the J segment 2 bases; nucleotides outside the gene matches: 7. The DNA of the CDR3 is TGTGCCAGCAGCGCGGGACTAGCGGGCGCAACCTACGAGCAGTACTTC. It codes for CASSAGLAGATYEQYF.

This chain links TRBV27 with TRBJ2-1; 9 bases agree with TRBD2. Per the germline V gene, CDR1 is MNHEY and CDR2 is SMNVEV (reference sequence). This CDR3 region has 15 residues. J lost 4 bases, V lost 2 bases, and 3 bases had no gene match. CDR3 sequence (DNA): TGTGCCAGCAGTTTAGCGGGAGGGCCTTACAATGAGCAGTTCTTC. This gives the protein CASSLAGGPYNEQFF.

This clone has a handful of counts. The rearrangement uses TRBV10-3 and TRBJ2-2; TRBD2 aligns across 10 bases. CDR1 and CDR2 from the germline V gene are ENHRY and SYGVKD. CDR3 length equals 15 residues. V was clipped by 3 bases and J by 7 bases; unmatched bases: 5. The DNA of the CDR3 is TGTGCCATCAGTGATTTAGCGGGAGGTGGCGGGGAGCTGTTTTTT. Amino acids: CAISDLAGGGGELFF.

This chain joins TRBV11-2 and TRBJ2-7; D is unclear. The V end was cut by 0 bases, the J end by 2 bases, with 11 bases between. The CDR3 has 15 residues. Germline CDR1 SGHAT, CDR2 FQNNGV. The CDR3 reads CASSLEYYSTYEQYF. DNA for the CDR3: TGTGCCAGCAGCTTAGAGTATTATAGTACCTACGAGCAGTACTTC. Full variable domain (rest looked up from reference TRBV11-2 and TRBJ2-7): EAGVAQSPRYKIIEKRQSVAFWCNPISGHATLYWYQQILGQGPKLLIQFQNNGVVDDSQLPKDRFSAERLKGVDSTLKIQPAKLEDSAVYLCASSLEYYSTYEQYFGPGTRLTVT.

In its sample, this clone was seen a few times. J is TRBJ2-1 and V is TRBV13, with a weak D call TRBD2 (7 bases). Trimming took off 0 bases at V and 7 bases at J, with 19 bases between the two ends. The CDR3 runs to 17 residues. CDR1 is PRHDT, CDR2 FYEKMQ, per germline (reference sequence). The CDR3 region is CASSLGLRGAAFNEQFF. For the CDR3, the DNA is TGTGCCAGCAGCTTAGGCCTTCGGGGGGCTGCGTTTAATGAGCAGTTCTTC.

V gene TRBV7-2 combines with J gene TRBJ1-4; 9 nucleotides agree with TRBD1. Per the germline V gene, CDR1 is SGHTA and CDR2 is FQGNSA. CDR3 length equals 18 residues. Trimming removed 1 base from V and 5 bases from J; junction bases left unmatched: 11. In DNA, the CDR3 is TGTGCCAGCAGCTTAGTGGGACAGGGTACCCCGTCGAATGAAAAACTGTTTTTT. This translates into CASSLVGQGTPSNEKLFF.

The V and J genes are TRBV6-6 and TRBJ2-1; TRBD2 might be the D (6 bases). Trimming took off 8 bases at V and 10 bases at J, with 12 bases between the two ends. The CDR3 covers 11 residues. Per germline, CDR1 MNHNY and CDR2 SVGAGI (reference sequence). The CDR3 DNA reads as TGTGCCAGCCGGGAGTTCCGCGAGCAGTTCTTC. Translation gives CASREFREQFF.

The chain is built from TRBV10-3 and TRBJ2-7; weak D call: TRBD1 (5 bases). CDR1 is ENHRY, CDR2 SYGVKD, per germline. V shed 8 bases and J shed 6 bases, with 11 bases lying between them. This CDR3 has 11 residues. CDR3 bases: TGTGCCATCCGGAGTCAGGGCGAGCAGTACTTC. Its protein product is CAIRSQGEQYF.

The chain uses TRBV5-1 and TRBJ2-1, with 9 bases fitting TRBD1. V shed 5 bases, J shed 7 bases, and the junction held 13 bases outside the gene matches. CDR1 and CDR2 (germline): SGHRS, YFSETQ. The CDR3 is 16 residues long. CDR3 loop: CASSRGTGGAMNEQFF. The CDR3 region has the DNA TGCGCCAGCAGTCGTGGTACAGGGGGCGCGATGAATGAGCAGTTCTTC. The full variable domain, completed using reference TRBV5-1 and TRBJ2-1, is KAGVTQTPRYLIKTRGQQVTLSCSPISGHRSVSWYQQTPGQGLQFLFEYFSETQRNKGNFPGRFSGRQFSNSRSEMNVSTLELGDSALYLCASSRGTGGAMNEQFFGPGTRLTVL.

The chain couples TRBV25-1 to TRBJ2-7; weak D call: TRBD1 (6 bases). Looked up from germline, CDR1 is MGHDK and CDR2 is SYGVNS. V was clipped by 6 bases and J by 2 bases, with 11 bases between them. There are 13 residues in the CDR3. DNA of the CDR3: TGTGCCAGCAGACAGGGTCCCACCTACGAGCAGTACTTC. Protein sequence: CASRQGPTYEQYF.

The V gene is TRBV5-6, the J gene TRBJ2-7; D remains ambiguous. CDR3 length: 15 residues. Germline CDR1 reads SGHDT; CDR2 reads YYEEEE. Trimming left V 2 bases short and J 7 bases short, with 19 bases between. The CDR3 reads CASSLKKAWADEQYF. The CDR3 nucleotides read TGTGCCAGCAGCTTAAAGAAGGCATGGGCTGATGAGCAGTACTTC.